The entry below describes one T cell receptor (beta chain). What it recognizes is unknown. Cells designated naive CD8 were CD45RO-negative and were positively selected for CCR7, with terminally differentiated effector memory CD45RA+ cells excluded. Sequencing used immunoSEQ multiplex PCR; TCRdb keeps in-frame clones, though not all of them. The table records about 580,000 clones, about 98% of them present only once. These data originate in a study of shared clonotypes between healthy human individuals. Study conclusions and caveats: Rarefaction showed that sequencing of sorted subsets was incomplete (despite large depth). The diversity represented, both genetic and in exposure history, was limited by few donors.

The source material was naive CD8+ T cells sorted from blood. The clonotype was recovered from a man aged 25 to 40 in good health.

The CDR3: CASSPAHRDRNTGELFF. The CDR3 coding sequence is TGTGCCAGCAGCCCAGCCCACCGGGACAGGAACACCGGGGAGCTGTTTTTT. The genes are TRBV5-6 and TRBJ2-2, with 7 bases aligning to TRBD1. Germline V gives CDR1 SGHDT, CDR2 YYEEEE. The CDR3 runs 17 residues. V dropped 4 bases and J dropped 1; count of bases not matched to a gene: 10.